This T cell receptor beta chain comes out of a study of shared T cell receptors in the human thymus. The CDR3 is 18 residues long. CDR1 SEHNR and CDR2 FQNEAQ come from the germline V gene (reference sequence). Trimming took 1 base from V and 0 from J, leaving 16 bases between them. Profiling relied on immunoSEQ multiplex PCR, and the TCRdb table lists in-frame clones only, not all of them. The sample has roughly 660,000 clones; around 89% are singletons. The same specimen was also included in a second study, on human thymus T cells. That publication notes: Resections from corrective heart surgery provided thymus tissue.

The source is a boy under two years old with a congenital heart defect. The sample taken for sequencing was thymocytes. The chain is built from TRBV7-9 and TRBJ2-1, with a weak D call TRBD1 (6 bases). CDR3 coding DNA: TGTGCCAGCAGCTTAGGGTTTACAGGGAAGAGCTCCTACAATGAGCAGTTCTTC. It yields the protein CASSLGFTGKSSYNEQFF.